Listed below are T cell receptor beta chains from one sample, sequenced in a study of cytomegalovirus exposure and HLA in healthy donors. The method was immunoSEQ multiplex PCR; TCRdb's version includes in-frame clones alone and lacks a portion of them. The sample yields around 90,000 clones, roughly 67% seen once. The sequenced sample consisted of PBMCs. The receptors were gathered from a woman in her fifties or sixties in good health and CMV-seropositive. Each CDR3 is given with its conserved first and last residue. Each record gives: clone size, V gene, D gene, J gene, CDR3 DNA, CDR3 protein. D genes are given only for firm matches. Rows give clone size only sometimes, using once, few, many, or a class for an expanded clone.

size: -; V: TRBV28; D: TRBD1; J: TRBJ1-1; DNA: TGTGCCAGCAGTCCCTATCGACAGGGGATTACGGGAGCTTTCTTT; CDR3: CASSPYRQGITGAFF
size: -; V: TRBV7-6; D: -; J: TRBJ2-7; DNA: TGTGCCAGCAGCTTGTCGAGCTCCTACGAGCAGTACTTC; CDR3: CASSLSSSYEQYF
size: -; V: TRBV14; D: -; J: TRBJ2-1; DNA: TGTGCCAGCAGCCAAGACGGTTGGAGTCCGTCCAATGAGCAGTTCTTC; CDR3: CASSQDGWSPSNEQFF
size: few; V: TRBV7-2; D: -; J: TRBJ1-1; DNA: TGTGCCAGCAGCTTAGAAGGGACTCTAGGCCCTGAAGCTTTCTTT; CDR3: CASSLEGTLGPEAFF
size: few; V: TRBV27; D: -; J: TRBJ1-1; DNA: TGTGCCAGCAGTTCGGACAGACAAAACACTGAAGCTTTCTTT; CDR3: CASSSDRQNTEAFF
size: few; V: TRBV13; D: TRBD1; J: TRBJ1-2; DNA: TGTGCCAGCAGCTCCCGGACAGGGGCGAACTATGGCTACACCTTC; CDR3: CASSSRTGANYGYTF
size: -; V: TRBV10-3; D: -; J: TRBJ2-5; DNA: TGTGCCATCAGTGGGGCTAGCAGAAACCAAGAGACCCAGTACTTC; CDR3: CAISGASRNQETQYF
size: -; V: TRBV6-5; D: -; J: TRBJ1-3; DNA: TGTGCCAGCACCCCGGGAGCCTCTGGAAACACCATATATTTT; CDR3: CASTPGASGNTIYF
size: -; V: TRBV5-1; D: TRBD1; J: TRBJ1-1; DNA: TGCGCCAGCAGCTTGAGGACAGGGAACACTGAAGCTTTCTTT; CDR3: CASSLRTGNTEAFF
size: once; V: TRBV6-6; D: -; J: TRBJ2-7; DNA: TGTGCCAGCAGTACGACCCCCGCAGGCTACGAGCAGTACTTC; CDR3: CASSTTPAGYEQYF
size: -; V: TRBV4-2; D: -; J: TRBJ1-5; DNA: TGTGCCAGCAGCCAAGATCGAGAAAATCAGCCCCAGCATTTT; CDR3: CASSQDRENQPQHF
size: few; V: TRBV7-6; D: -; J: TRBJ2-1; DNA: TGTGCCAGCAGCTCAGCCGGTCATGAGCAGTTCTTC; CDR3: CASSSAGHEQFF
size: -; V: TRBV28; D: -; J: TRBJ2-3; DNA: TGTGCCAGCAGCCCCGGGGGCACAGATACGCAGTATTTT; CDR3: CASSPGGTDTQYF
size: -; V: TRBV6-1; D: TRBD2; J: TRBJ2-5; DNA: TGTGCCAGCAGTGAAGGGCGGGGGGGATACGTGACCCAGTACTTC; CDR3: CASSEGRGGYVTQYF
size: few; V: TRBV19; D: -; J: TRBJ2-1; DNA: TGTGCTAGCTGCGACGGATCGGGGAAAAGCTCCTACAATGAGCAGTTCTTC; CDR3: CASCDGSGKSSYNEQFF